This is a list of T cell receptor beta chains from one sample in a study of neurological immune-mediated disorders. TCRdb re-analysed the 5' RACE reads in MiXCR, keeping a single row per CDR3 protein. Of tens of thousands of distinct CDR3 sequences listed, about 11% are singletons. The specimen was PBMCs. These receptors originate from a male donor with HTLV-1-associated myelopathy (HAM/TSP). Each CDR3 is given with its conserved first and last residue. The D gene is left open where the match is weak. Clone size is shown for a subset of rows, as once, few, many or a class of expanded clone.

j_call: TRBJ2-7; clone_size: many; d_call: .; v_call: TRBV5-5; cdr3_nt: TGTGCCAGCAGCTTGGGGGGCGTCCGATGGATCTACGAGCAGTACTTC; cdr3_aa: CASSLGGVRWIYEQYF
j_call: TRBJ2-1; clone_size: .; d_call: .; v_call: TRBV29-1; cdr3_nt: TGCAGCGTTGAAGGTGGGGGGGCTAGCTCCTACAATGAGCTGTTCTTC; cdr3_aa: CSVEGGGASSYNELFF
j_call: TRBJ1-5; clone_size: many; d_call: TRBD1; v_call: TRBV20-1; cdr3_nt: TGCAGTGCTGGTCCCCGGACAGGGGCCAATCAGCCCCAGCATTTT; cdr3_aa: CSAGPRTGANQPQHF
j_call: TRBJ2-3; clone_size: many; d_call: .; v_call: TRBV3-1; cdr3_nt: TGTGCCAGCAGCCAAGGGGGAAGCTACACAGATACGCAGTATTTT; cdr3_aa: CASSQGGSYTDTQYF
j_call: TRBJ1-5; clone_size: many; d_call: TRBD1; v_call: TRBV9; cdr3_nt: TGTGCCAGCAGCGCGACAGGGGTCAATCAGCCCCAGCATTTT; cdr3_aa: CASSATGVNQPQHF
j_call: TRBJ1-5; clone_size: many; d_call: .; v_call: TRBV10-3; cdr3_nt: TGTGCCATCAGTGATGAGGGGCGGCTGGATCAGCCCCAGCATTTT; cdr3_aa: CAISDEGRLDQPQHF
j_call: TRBJ1-1; clone_size: many; d_call: .; v_call: TRBV7-9; cdr3_nt: TGTGCCAGCACCCTAACAGGGACGAACACTGAAGCTTTCTTT; cdr3_aa: CASTLTGTNTEAFF
j_call: TRBJ2-3; clone_size: many; d_call: TRBD2; v_call: TRBV6-6; cdr3_nt: TGTGCCATCGCGGGGGGCAGCACAGATACGCAGTATTTT; cdr3_aa: CAIAGGSTDTQYF
j_call: TRBJ2-2; clone_size: many; d_call: .; v_call: TRBV5-1; cdr3_nt: TGCGCCAGCAGCCCTGGCGGCGGATACCTCACCGGGGAGCTGTTTTTT; cdr3_aa: CASSPGGGYLTGELFF
j_call: TRBJ1-5; clone_size: .; d_call: .; v_call: TRBV7-2; cdr3_nt: .; cdr3_aa: CASSFYICSAGVRSNQPQHF
j_call: TRBJ1-3; clone_size: .; d_call: .; v_call: TRBV6-5; cdr3_nt: TGTGCCAGCAGTTACTCGAGTGGGGAAGGAAACACCATATATTTT; cdr3_aa: CASSYSSGEGNTIYF
j_call: TRBJ1-5; clone_size: .; d_call: .; v_call: TRBV19; cdr3_nt: TGTGCCAGTAGTATAGGTCGGGAGAGGGATCAGCCCCAGCATTTT; cdr3_aa: CASSIGRERDQPQHF
j_call: TRBJ2-1; clone_size: many; d_call: .; v_call: TRBV29-1; cdr3_nt: TGCAGCGTTGATGGGGCAAACTACGGCAATGAGCAGTTCTTC; cdr3_aa: CSVDGANYGNEQFF
j_call: TRBJ2-3; clone_size: many; d_call: TRBD2; v_call: TRBV12-3/TRBV12-4; cdr3_nt: TGTGCCAGCGGGACTAGCGGGGGTGCAGATACGCAGTATTTT; cdr3_aa: CASGTSGGADTQYF
j_call: TRBJ1-1; clone_size: many; d_call: .; v_call: TRBV12-3/TRBV12-4; cdr3_nt: TGTGCCAGCAGTTTAGGGACTCTTGAAGCTTTCTTT; cdr3_aa: CASSLGTLEAFF
j_call: TRBJ2-7; clone_size: .; d_call: TRBD2; v_call: TRBV20-1; cdr3_nt: TGCAGTGTTACCCCGATAGCGGGGTGTCCCGAGCAGTACTTC; cdr3_aa: CSVTPIAGCPEQYF
j_call: TRBJ1-1; clone_size: many; d_call: TRBD1; v_call: TRBV7-2; cdr3_nt: TGTGCCAGCAGCCCAAGGGAGGGGGCCTCGAACACTGAAGCTTTCTTT; cdr3_aa: CASSPREGASNTEAFF